This is a list of T cell receptor beta chains from one sample in a study of CD8+ T cells in alopecia areata. Generated by immunoSEQ multiplex PCR, the TCRdb table keeps only in-frame clones and is missing some. The table includes fewer than 350,000 clones, roughly 64% detected once. The sequences come from CD4+ T cells sorted from blood, collected at week 24, from a patient treated with tofacitinib. The receptors shown here come from a human donor with alopecia areata. CDR3s include the opening cysteine and the closing phenylalanine or tryptophan. A D gene is named only where the DNA matches it firmly. A row's size may be missing; if present it is once, few, many or a size class.

once	TRBV28	TRBJ2-1	.	TGTGCCAGCAGTTCCTCACCTACCGGCACCTACAATGAGCAGTTCTTC	CASSSSPTGTYNEQFF
once	TRBV25-1	TRBJ2-3	TRBD2	TGTGCCAGCAGTACCCGACTAGCGGGGGAGATCCGAGATACGCAGTATTTT	CASSTRLAGEIRDTQYF
few	TRBV19	TRBJ2-1	.	TGTGCCAGTAGTATAACGGGACTGTTCTACAATGAGCAGTTCTTC	CASSITGLFYNEQFF
few	TRBV29-1	TRBJ2-7	.	TGCAGCGTTGATCTGGGCAGGGTTTCCTACGAGCAGTACTTC	CSVDLGRVSYEQYF
.	TRBV4-1	TRBJ1-1	.	TGCGCCAGCAGCCAACCAGGTAGGGGGGACACTGAAGCTTTCTTT	CASSQPGRGDTEAFF
few	TRBV4-1	TRBJ2-2	.	TGCGCCAGCAGCCAAGTACGGACCGATAACACCGGGGAGCTGTTTTTT	CASSQVRTDNTGELFF
.	TRBV28	TRBJ2-3	TRBD2	TGTGCCAGCATTTGGAGGCGGACTAGCGGGGGACATACGCAGTATTTT	CASIWRRTSGGHTQYF
few	TRBV29-1	TRBJ2-7	.	TGCAGCGTTTCACCCTCCTACGAGCAGTACTTC	CSVSPSYEQYF
few	TRBV10-3	TRBJ2-5	TRBD1	TGTGCCATCAGTGTGGGACAGGGTGAGAGGGCCCAGTACTTC	CAISVGQGERAQYF
.	TRBV30	TRBJ1-2	.	TGTGCCTGGAGTGTTGGGGGACAACCGAACTATGGCTACACCTTC	CAWSVGGQPNYGYTF